This TCR beta chain was sequenced for a study of blood T cells in healthy people across ages. Regarding this clonotype: One end of the junction is discordant with germline, which a read error may explain.

The use of a sample-barcoded 5' primer and a J-beta primer mix characterized a second PCR of roughly 6 to 11 cycles. Each CDR3 protein is one row after TCRdb ran MiXCR on the 5' RACE reads. The sample lists more than 900,000 distinct CDR3 sequences, almost 25% occurring once. Germline V gene lookup returns CDR1 KGHDR and CDR2 SFDVKD. The CDR3 contains 13 residues. These data were also filed under a second study, of T cells of mothers and their children. That investigation notes: In each mother, TCR beta CDR3 reads exceeded 10 million; in each child, they numbered a few million. No clones detected were persistent microchimeric T cell clones.

The sample comprised blood. The chain is built from TRBV24-1 and TRBJ2-1; D not certain. The TCR originated in a girl aged 2 to 10 in good health. For the CDR3, the DNA is TGTGTCACCAGTGATGGGAAATACAATGAGCAGTTCTTC. It translates to CVTSDGKYNEQFF.